These 14 T cell receptor beta chains were sequenced from one sample in a study of beta chain features in type 1 diabetes. Study-wide findings and caveats: Type 1 diabetes patients had TCRB CDR3s that were shorter (moderately but significantly so) in all four CD4+ subsets.

The study reverse transcribed the entire isolated RNA, so it sequenced expressed TCRB transcripts. Generated by immunoSEQ multiplex PCR, the TCRdb table keeps only in-frame clones and is missing some. The sample lists more than 300,000 clones; 7% to 10% were seen once. Their cognate antigens are unknown. The sequencing input was central memory CD4+ T cells from blood. These receptors originate from a young man with type 1 diabetes.

The rearrangement joins TRBV5-6 to TRBJ2-1; 14 bases line up with TRBD2. In germline, CDR1 is SGHDT, CDR2 YYEEEE. J gave up 12 bases and V 4 bases, and 9 bases lay outside the gene matches. CDR3 length equals 15 residues. The CDR3 region is CASSPTTSGGATQFF. The CDR3 nucleotides are TGTGCCAGCAGCCCAACGACTAGCGGGGGGGCGACGCAGTTCTTC. Full variable domain (rest looked up from reference TRBV5-6 and TRBJ2-1): DAGVTQSPTHLIKTRGQQVTLRCSPKSGHDTVSWYQQALGQGPQFIFQYYEEEERQRGNFPDRFSGHQFPNYSSELNVNALLLGDSALYLCASSPTTSGGATQFFGPGTRLTVL.

This clone has only a few counts. This chain joins TRBV6-5 and TRBJ1-1; D is uncertain. The CDR3 sequence is 12 residues long. Germline values: CDR1 MNHEY, CDR2 SVGAGI. The V gene lost 10 bases and the J gene lost 1 base, with 10 bases spanning the gap. CDR3 sequence (DNA): TGTGCCACCTTACGGGGGAACACTGAAGCTTTCTTT. It translates to CATLRGNTEAFF.

This chain uses TRBV30 with TRBJ1-4; D unclear. CDR1 is GTSNPN, CDR2 SVGIG, per germline (reference sequence). Trimming removed 1 base at V and 0 bases at J, with 9 bases between. The CDR3 totals 15 residues. In DNA form, the CDR3 reads TGTGCCTGGAGTGCAGGTCCTGCAACTAATGAAAAACTGTTTTTT. It yields the protein CAWSAGPATNEKLFF.

This clone is classed as medium-sized (0.01 to 0.1%). This rearrangement joins TRBV10-3 to TRBJ2-7; a weak D match, TRBD2 (5 bases). The V end was cut by 3 bases, the J end by 0 bases, with 12 bases between. The germline gives CDR1 ENHRY, CDR2 SYGVKD. The CDR3 consists of 15 residues. CDR3: CAISDARVNSYEQYF. DNA of the CDR3: TGTGCCATCAGTGACGCGAGGGTTAACTCCTACGAGCAGTACTTC.

In this sample, this clone turned up once. Other nucleotide sequences from this sample produce the same CDR3. This chain connects TRBV5-1 to TRBJ2-5; D perhaps matches TRBD1 (5 bases). Looked up from germline, CDR1 is SGHRS and CDR2 is YFSETQ. V was cut by 0 bases and J by 5 bases, with 14 bases left in between. This CDR3 contains 15 residues. The CDR3 here is CASSLGGPRQETQYF. The CDR3 region has the DNA TGCGCCAGCAGCTTGGGGGGCCCGCGGCAGGAGACCCAGTACTTC.

A few counts support this clone. The sample carries other DNA sequences with the same CDR3. The gene calls are TRBV19 and TRBJ1-2; D perhaps matches TRBD1 (5 bases). The germline V gene encodes CDR1 LNHDA and CDR2 SQIVND (reference sequence). The CDR3 spans 11 residues. V was cut by 3 bases and J by 7 bases, with 6 bases left in between. The chain's CDR3 is CASSIRGGYTF. Here the CDR3 DNA reads TGTGCCAGTAGTATTAGGGGTGGCTACACCTTC.

This clone showed up just a few times. CDR3 protein: CASSYMGTSGGNEQFF. The CDR3 DNA reads as TGTGCCAGCAGTTACATGGGGACTAGCGGGGGCAATGAGCAGTTCTTC. The V call is TRBV6-7, the J call TRBJ2-1; 14 bases align to TRBD2. TRBV6-7 is annotated as an ORF whose role is uncertain. Germline trimming cut 2 bases from V and 6 bases from J; bases unmatched to any gene: 3. The CDR3 loop spans 16 amino acids.

This clone was observed a few times. The chain joins TRBV7-2 to TRBJ1-2; the D gene is possibly TRBD1 (6 bases). Looked up from germline, CDR1 is SGHTA and CDR2 is FQGNSA. There are 15 residues in the CDR3. The V and J ends lost 5 bases and 3 bases respectively, with 16 bases between them. DNA for the CDR3: TGTGCCAGCAGCCCTTACCACAGGGCTGACTATGGCTACACCTTC. Amino acid sequence: CASSPYHRADYGYTF.

V and J are TRBV7-6 and TRBJ2-3, with D perhaps TRBD1 (6 bases). With 1 base removed from V and 2 bases from J, the gap between germline ends came to 13 bases. The V gene's germline CDR1 is SGHVS and CDR2 FNYEAQ. The CDR3 is made up of 16 amino acids. CDR3 DNA sequence: TGTGCCAGCAGCTTAGAGGCAGGGGCCAACACAGATACGCAGTATTTT. Translated, it gives CASSLEAGANTDTQYF.

For the CDR3, the DNA is TGTGCCAGCAGCACCCAGATCCATGAGCAGTTCTTC. Translation gives CASSTQIHEQFF. V usage is TRBV9 and J usage is TRBJ2-1, with unresolved D. From germline, CDR1 is SGDLS and CDR2 YYNGEE. There are 12 residues in the CDR3. The V gene lost 4 bases and the J gene lost 8 bases, with 10 bases spanning the gap.

The rearrangement uses TRBV4-1 and TRBJ1-6; 8 positions agree with TRBD1. Germline values: CDR1 MGHRA, CDR2 YSYEKL. The CDR3 loop spans 16 amino acids. V was clipped by 0 bases and J by 7 bases; unmatched bases: 5. The CDR3 DNA is TGCGCCAGCAGCCAAGAGTTTACAGGGGGAAATTCACCCCTCCACTTT. It encodes CASSQEFTGGNSPLHF.

V is TRBV29-1 and J is TRBJ2-3; either TRBD1 or TRBD2 may supply D (6 bases each). In germline, CDR1 is SQVTM, CDR2 ANQGSEA. Trimming took off 6 bases at V and 0 bases at J, with 10 bases between the two ends. The CDR3 is made up of 13 amino acids. CDR3 nucleotides: TGCAGCGTGATGGGGGGCAGCACAGATACGCAGTATTTT. Amino acid sequence: CSVMGGSTDTQYF.

This clone was seen repeatedly, ten times or more. This chain links TRBV10-3 with TRBJ2-2, with D uncertain. This CDR3 is built from 15 residues. The germline V and J ends were trimmed by 2 bases and 5 bases, with 12 bases remaining between them. The germline gives CDR1 ENHRY, CDR2 SYGVKD. The CDR3 sequence: CAISESPPGTGELFF. The CDR3, as DNA: TGTGCCATCAGTGAGAGCCCTCCCGGGACCGGGGAGCTGTTTTTT.

About this clone: This sample also contains other DNA sequences that code for the same CDR3. The chain recombines TRBV5-1 with TRBJ2-7, with 7 positions matching TRBD1. V lost 4 bases and J lost 5; bases outside the gene matches: 9. This CDR3 has 14 amino acids. Germline V gene lookup returns CDR1 SGHRS and CDR2 YFSETQ. CDR3 sequence reads: CASSPRQGEDEQYF. The CDR3 DNA reads TGCGCCAGCAGCCCTAGACAGGGCGAAGACGAGCAGTACTTC.